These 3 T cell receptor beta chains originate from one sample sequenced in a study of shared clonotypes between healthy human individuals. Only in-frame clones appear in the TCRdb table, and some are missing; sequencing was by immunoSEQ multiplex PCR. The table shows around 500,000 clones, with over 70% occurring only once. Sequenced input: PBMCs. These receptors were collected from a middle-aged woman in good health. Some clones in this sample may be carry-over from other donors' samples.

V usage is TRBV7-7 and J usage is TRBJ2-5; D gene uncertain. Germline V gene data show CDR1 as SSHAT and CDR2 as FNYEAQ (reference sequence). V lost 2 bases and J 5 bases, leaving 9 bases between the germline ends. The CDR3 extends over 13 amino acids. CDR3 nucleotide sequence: TGTGCCAGCAGCTTAAACCAAGGGGAGACCCAGTACTTC. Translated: CASSLNQGETQYF.

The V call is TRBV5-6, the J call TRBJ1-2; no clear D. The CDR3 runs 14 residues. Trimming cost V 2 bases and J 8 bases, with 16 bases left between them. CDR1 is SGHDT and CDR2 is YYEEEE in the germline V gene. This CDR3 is CASSLATATGGYTF. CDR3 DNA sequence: TGTGCCAGCAGCTTAGCCACGGCCACTGGAGGCTACACCTTC.

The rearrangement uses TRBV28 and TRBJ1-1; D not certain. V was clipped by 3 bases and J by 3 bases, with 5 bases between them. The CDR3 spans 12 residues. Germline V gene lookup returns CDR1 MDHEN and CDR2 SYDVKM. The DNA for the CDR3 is TGTGCCAGCAGTTTTGCAGACACTGAAGCTTTCTTT. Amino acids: CASSFADTEAFF.